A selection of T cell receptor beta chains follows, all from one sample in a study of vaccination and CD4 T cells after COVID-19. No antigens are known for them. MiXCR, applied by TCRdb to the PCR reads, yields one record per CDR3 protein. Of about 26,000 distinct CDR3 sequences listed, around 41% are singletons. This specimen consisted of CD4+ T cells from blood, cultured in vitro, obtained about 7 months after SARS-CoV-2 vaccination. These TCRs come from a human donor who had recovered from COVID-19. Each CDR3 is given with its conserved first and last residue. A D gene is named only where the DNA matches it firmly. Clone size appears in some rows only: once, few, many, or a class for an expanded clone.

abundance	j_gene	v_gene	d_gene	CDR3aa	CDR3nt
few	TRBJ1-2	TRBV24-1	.	CATSNQGGYGYTF	TGTGCCACCAGTAATCAGGGCGGCTATGGCTACACCTTC
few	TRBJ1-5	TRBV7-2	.	CASSPTGLQPQHF	TGTGCCAGCAGCCCCACGGGGTTACAGCCCCAGCATTTT
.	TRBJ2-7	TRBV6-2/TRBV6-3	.	CASSYGTDSYEQYF	TGTGCCAGCAGTTACGGGACTGACTCCTACGAGCAGTACTTC
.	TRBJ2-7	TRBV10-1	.	CASSERWGLHEQYF	TGCGCCAGCAGTGAGAGGTGGGGACTCCACGAGCAGTACTTC
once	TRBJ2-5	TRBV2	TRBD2	CASKSSSGPEETQYF	TGTGCCAGCAAGTCATCTAGCGGGCCCGAAGAGACCCAGTACTTC
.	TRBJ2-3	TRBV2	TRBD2	CASSDSGRAADTQYF	TGTGCCAGCAGTGATAGCGGGAGGGCCGCAGATACGCAGTATTTT
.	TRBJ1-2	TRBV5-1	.	CASSIPSDGYTF	TGCGCCAGCAGCATCCCGTCGGATGGCTACACCTTC
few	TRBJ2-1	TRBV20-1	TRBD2	CSARDLSGTEQFF	TGCAGTGCTAGAGACCTTAGCGGGACTGAGCAGTTCTTC
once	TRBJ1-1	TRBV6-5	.	CASSYFRENTEAFF	TGTGCCAGCAGTTACTTCAGGGAGAACACTGAAGCTTTCTTT
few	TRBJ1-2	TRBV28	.	CASSLYGTHGYTF	TGTGCCAGCAGTTTATACGGGACCCATGGCTACACCTTC
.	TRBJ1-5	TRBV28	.	CASSRRGKGRQPQHF	TGTGCCAGCAGTCGACGAGGTAAGGGTCGGCAGCCCCAGCATTTT
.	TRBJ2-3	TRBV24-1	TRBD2	CATSNGAGSVDTQYF	TGTGCCACCAGTAATGGAGCGGGATCCGTAGATACGCAGTATTTT
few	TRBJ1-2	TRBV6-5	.	CASSLDYGYTF	TGTGCCAGCAGTTTGGACTATGGCTACACCTTC
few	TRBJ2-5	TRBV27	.	CASRNSVQETQYF	TGTGCCAGCAGAAATAGCGTTCAAGAGACCCAGTACTTC
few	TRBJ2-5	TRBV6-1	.	CASSQGYQETQYF	TGTGCCAGCAGTCAAGGGTACCAAGAGACCCAGTACTTC